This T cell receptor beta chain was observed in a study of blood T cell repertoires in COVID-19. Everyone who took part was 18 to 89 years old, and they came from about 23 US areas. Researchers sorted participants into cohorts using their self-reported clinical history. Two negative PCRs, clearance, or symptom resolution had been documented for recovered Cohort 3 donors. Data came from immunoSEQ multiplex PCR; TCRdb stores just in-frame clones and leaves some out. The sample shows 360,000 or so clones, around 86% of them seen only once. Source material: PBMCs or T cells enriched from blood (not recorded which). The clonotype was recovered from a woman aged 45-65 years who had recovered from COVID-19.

CDR3 loop: CASGTGTTYGYTF. CDR3 DNA sequence: TGTGCCAGCGGAACCGGGACTACCTATGGCTACACCTTC. The J gene is TRBJ1-2, the V gene TRBV12-3 or TRBV12-4, with a weak D call TRBD1 (5 bases). The CDR3 covers 13 residues. The V end lost 8 bases, the J end lost 4 bases, and 14 bases lay between the germline ends.